These 10 T cell receptor beta chains were all obtained from the same sample, sequenced in a study of cytomegalovirus exposure and HLA in healthy donors. In the PCR, 60 Vbeta and 13 Jbeta primers were used. TCRdb's copy holds only in-frame clones and misses some; the assay was immunoSEQ multiplex PCR. This table has about 190,000 clones, 70% to 75% appearing once. The sample comprised PBMCs. Source of these receptors: a man aged 25-45 years in good health and CMV-seropositive.

This clone came up a few times. This chain joins TRBV4-1 and TRBJ1-5; TRBD1 matches at 7 bases. Per germline, CDR1 MGHRA and CDR2 YSYEKL. The CDR3 extends over 16 amino acids. J was trimmed by 5 bases and V by 2 bases; bases with no gene match: 9. The CDR3 protein is CASSQTQGQYDQPQHF. CDR3 nucleotides: TGCGCCAGCAGCCAAACACAGGGGCAGTATGATCAGCCCCAGCATTTT.

This clone was detected only a few times. The chain recombines TRBV15 with TRBJ2-2; D ambiguous. Trimming removed 0 bases at V and 7 bases at J, with 6 bases between. Germline CDR1 is LNHNV and CDR2 is YYDKDF (reference sequence). The CDR3 runs 13 residues. Written as DNA, the CDR3 is TGTGCCACCAGCAGAGATCAGGTCGGGGAGCTGTTTTTT. Residues: CATSRDQVGELFF.

The chain recombines TRBV4-3 with TRBJ1-2; no clear D. The CDR3 has 11 residues. Germline V gives CDR1 LGHNA, CDR2 YSLEER. V lost 0 bases and J lost 11, with 7 bases in between. The CDR3 sequence is CASSQEYRYTF. DNA for the CDR3: TGCGCCAGCAGCCAAGAATACAGATACACCTTC.

The chain couples TRBV30 to TRBJ2-3; 9 bases line up with TRBD2. Unmatched junction bases numbered 9, after V lost 3 bases and J lost 2 bases. The CDR3 length is 16 residues. CDR1 GTSNPN and CDR2 SVGIG come from the germline V gene (reference sequence). The CDR3 loop is CAWSTQTSGYTDTQYF. CDR3 nucleotides: TGTGCCTGGAGCACTCAGACTAGCGGCTACACAGATACGCAGTATTTT.

The rearrangement uses TRBV7-2 and TRBJ2-7, with D possibly TRBD1 on 7 matching bases. The germline V gene encodes CDR1 SGHTA and CDR2 FQGNSA. This CDR3 has 15 amino acids. V dropped 5 bases and J dropped 4 bases, with 18 bases sitting between them. CDR3 sequence (DNA): TGTGCCAGCAGCGTACCCGGATCAGGGGGGTACGAGCAGTACTTC. This codes for CASSVPGSGGYEQYF.

This clone has more than one count but fewer than ten. The chain combines TRBV15 with TRBJ2-5; no definite D call. TRBJ2-7 matches the DNA end more closely, so the J call is doubtful. The CDR3 has 17 amino acids. Germline CDR1 and CDR2: LNHNV and YYDKDF (reference sequence). DNA of the CDR3: TGTGCCACCAGCAGAGATTCCGGCTCACTAAGCTCCTACGAGCAGTACTTC. It is translated as CATSRDSGSLSSYEQYF.

The chain links TRBV30 to TRBJ1-6; D not certain. This CDR3 contains 12 residues. V lost 5 bases and J lost 8, with 10 bases in between. The germline V gene encodes CDR1 GTSNPN and CDR2 SVGIG (reference sequence). The CDR3 region is CAWASTYSPLHF. The CDR3 DNA reads TGTGCCTGGGCCTCCACTTATTCACCCCTCCACTTT.

The chain has TRBV29-1 and TRBJ2-5; 7 bases are shared with TRBD2. Trimming at V came to 3 bases and at J to 1 base, leaving 8 bases not matched to a gene. The CDR3 loop spans 15 amino acids. Germline V CDR1 and CDR2: SQVTM, ANQGSEA. In DNA, the CDR3 is TGCAGCGTTGAGCCTTACGGACTAGGCCAAGAGACCCAGTACTTC. Protein sequence: CSVEPYGLGQETQYF.

As DNA, the CDR3 is TGCGCCAGCAGCCCAGTGGGGGCTTATGGCTACACCTTC. As protein: CASSPVGAYGYTF. This chain connects TRBV4-1 to TRBJ1-2, with a weak D call TRBD1 (6 bases). CDR3 length: 13 residues. Germline-derived CDR1 and CDR2 are MGHRA and YSYEKL. Between the trimmed V and J ends, which lost 4 bases and 5 bases, there was a span of 11 bases.

The chain uses TRBV5-1 and TRBJ2-5, with 7 bases aligning to TRBD1. The end of the DNA is better explained by TRBJ2-7, so the J call may be wrong. The CDR3 extends over 14 amino acids. Germline CDR1 is SGHRS and CDR2 is YFSETQ. CDR3 residues: CASTAGTANYEQYF. The CDR3 DNA sequence: TGCGCCAGCACCGCCGGGACAGCAAACTACGAGCAGTACTTC.